Shown below are 18 T cell receptor beta chains from a single sample sequenced in a study of beta chain features in type 1 diabetes. Of the isolated RNA, all was reverse transcribed, and so the sequenced material was expressed TCRB transcripts. Here immunoSEQ multiplex PCR was the method, and the copy in TCRdb shows in-frame clones only, minus some. The sample includes under 150,000 clones, 15% to 20% of them seen just once. Study-wide results and caveats: The study found moderately but significantly shorter TCRB CDR3s in all four CD4+ subsets of Type 1 diabetes patients.

These receptors are not linked to any known antigen. The sample was central memory CD4+ T cells from blood. These receptors were obtained from a man younger than 35 with type 1 diabetes.

This clone was picked up a small number of times. The chain couples TRBV30 to TRBJ1-4, with D unresolved. The CDR3 is 13 amino acids. V was shortened by 2 bases and J by 8 bases, with 12 bases between the two germline ends. Germline lookup yields CDR1 GTSNPN and CDR2 SVGIG (reference sequence). CDR3 in amino acids: CAWSWGKGEKLFF. In DNA form, the CDR3 reads TGTGCCTGGAGTTGGGGAAAAGGAGAAAAACTGTTTTTT. Full variable domain (missing parts from reference TRBV30 and TRBJ1-4): SQTIHQWPATLVQPVGSPLSLECTVEGTSNPNLYWYRQAAGRGLQLLFYSVGIGQISSEVPQNLSASRPQDRQFILSSKKLLLSDSGFYLCAWSWGKGEKLFFGSGTQLSVL.

This clone was recorded a few times. The rearrangement links TRBV27 to TRBJ2-1; D might be TRBD1 (6 bases). Trimming stripped 2 bases from V and 3 bases from J, with 14 bases between. CDR1 is MNHEY, CDR2 SMNVEV, per germline (reference sequence). The CDR3 is 16 residues long. DNA of the CDR3: TGTGCCAGCAGTTTAGGGGGCAGGGCCCTCTACAATGAGCAGTTCTTC. As protein: CASSLGGRALYNEQFF.

The gene calls are TRBV7-2 and TRBJ1-2; 8 positions agree with TRBD1. Germline loops: CDR1 SGHTA, CDR2 FQGNSA. The CDR3 length is 15 residues. Trimming removed 5 bases from V and 4 bases from J; junction bases left unmatched: 9. For the CDR3, the DNA is TGTGCCAGCAGCGCTCCGGGACAGGCTAGCTATGGCTACACCTTC. Its translation is CASSAPGQASYGYTF.

This clone was picked up many times. The chain combines TRBV29-1 with TRBJ2-1; perhaps TRBD2 as D (6 bases). CDR1 SQVTM and CDR2 ANQGSEA come from the germline V gene. Trimming took 5 bases from V and 6 from J, leaving 17 bases between them. There are 14 residues in the CDR3. CDR3 DNA: TGCAGCGTTTCGGACGGGTCGGGAGTCAATGAGCAGTTCTTC. This codes for CSVSDGSGVNEQFF.

The DNA of the CDR3 is TGTGCCATCAGTGGGGGACTTCCAAATACGCAGTATTTT. Its translation: CAISGGLPNTQYF. The V call is TRBV10-3, the J call TRBJ2-3; tentative D call: TRBD2 (6 bases). Germline CDR1 is ENHRY and CDR2 is SYGVKD. Trimming shortened V by 4 bases and J by 7 bases, and 12 bases separated the two germline ends. This CDR3 is built from 13 residues.

This clone has more than one count but fewer than ten. The rearrangement joins TRBV5-8 to TRBJ2-7; D is unresolved. V shed 0 bases and J shed 2 bases, with 12 bases lying between them. CDR3 length equals 15 residues. The V gene's germline CDR1 is SGHTS and CDR2 YDEGEE. For the CDR3, the DNA is TGTGCCAGCAGCTTGGTTTCAGGTTCTACCTACGAGCAGTACTTC. This gives the protein CASSLVSGSTYEQYF.

This chain connects TRBV5-8 to TRBJ2-5, with D possibly called TRBD1 or TRBD2 (5 bases each). The CDR3 is 12 residues long. In germline, CDR1 is SGHTS, CDR2 YDEGEE. Trimming took 3 bases from V and 4 from J, leaving 7 bases between them. The CDR3 is CASSSGRETQYF. For the CDR3, the DNA is TGTGCCAGCAGCTCAGGGAGAGAGACCCAGTACTTC.

The gene calls are TRBV30 and TRBJ2-7; 8 positions agree with TRBD1. CDR3 length: 14 amino acids. Germline values: CDR1 GTSNPN, CDR2 SVGIG (reference sequence). J gave up 0 bases and V 2 bases, and 3 bases lay outside the gene matches. CDR3 sequence reads: CAWSLGQGSYEQYF. The CDR3 DNA is TGTGCCTGGAGTCTCGGACAGGGCTCCTACGAGCAGTACTTC.

This clone has ten or more counts. The chain combines TRBV30 with TRBJ1-1; D is unresolved. Germline-derived CDR1 and CDR2 are GTSNPN and SVGIG (reference sequence). Between the trimmed V and J ends, which lost 7 bases and 3 bases, there was a span of 18 bases. This CDR3 comprises 14 residues. The CDR3 loop reads CALGVGLRYTEAFF. CDR3 DNA sequence: TGTGCCTTAGGTGTAGGACTGAGATACACTGAAGCTTTCTTT.

Remarks on this clone: Other nucleotide sequences in the sample specify the same CDR3. This rearrangement joins TRBV6-5 to TRBJ1-1; 7 bases agree with TRBD1. This CDR3 region has 14 residues. Germline V CDR1 and CDR2: MNHEY, SVGAGI. The junction had 6 bases not matched to a gene; V was cut back by 5 bases and J by 3 bases. CDR3 sequence reads: CASSKQGRDTEAFF. CDR3 in DNA: TGTGCCAGCAGTAAACAGGGGAGGGACACTGAAGCTTTCTTT.

The chain recombines TRBV9 with TRBJ1-4; TRBD1 is a possible D gene (5 bases). This CDR3 has 13 residues. The germline CDR1 and CDR2 sequences are SGDLS and YYNGEE. V was trimmed by 3 bases and J by 7 bases, leaving 10 bases between them. The CDR3 sequence: CASSEGLGEKLFF. The CDR3 DNA is TGTGCCAGCAGCGAGGGGTTGGGTGAAAAACTGTTTTTT. Filled out from reference TRBV9 and TRBJ1-4, the complete variable domain reads DSGVTQTPKHLITATGQRVTLRCSPRSGDLSVYWYQQSLDQGLQFLIQYYNGEERAKGNILERFSAQQFPDLHSELNLSSLELGDSALYFCASSEGLGEKLFFGSGTQLSVL.

The CDR3 DNA follows: TGCAGCCTCAAACGCTTCATGAACACTGAAGCTTTCTTT. It yields the protein CSLKRFMNTEAFF. This sequence joins TRBV29-1 and TRBJ1-1; D not resolved. CDR3 size: 13 residues. Trimming took off 8 bases at V and 0 bases at J, with 13 bases between the two ends. Germline V lookup: CDR1 SQVTM, CDR2 ANQGSEA. Full variable domain (outside the CDR3, taken from reference TRBV29-1 and TRBJ1-1): SAVISQKPSRDICQRGTSLTIQCQVDSQVTMMFWYRQQPGQSLTLIATANQGSEATYESGFVIDKFPISRPNLTFSTLTVSNMSPEDSSIYLCSLKRFMNTEAFFGQGTRLTVV.

This clone was seen only a few times. The chain has TRBV7-2 and TRBJ2-7; no reliable D call. The CDR3 consists of 14 residues. V lost 1 base, J lost 2 bases, and 9 bases lay in between. Germline lookup yields CDR1 SGHTA and CDR2 FQGNSA. CDR3 in amino acids: CASSLGGRTYEQYF. CDR3 coding DNA: TGTGCCAGCAGCTTAGGCGGCAGGACCTACGAGCAGTACTTC. Based on the CDR3 plus reference TRBV7-2 and TRBJ2-7, the full variable domain is GAGVSQSPSNKVTEKGKDVELRCDPISGHTALYWYRQSLGQGLEFLIYFQGNSAPDKSGLPSDRFSAERTGGSVSTLTIQRTQQEDSAVYLCASSLGGRTYEQYFGPGTRLTVT.

V and J are TRBV29-1 and TRBJ1-1, with TRBD1 identical over 8 bases. The V segment lost 5 bases and the J segment 5 bases; nucleotides outside the gene matches: 4. Germline V lookup: CDR1 SQVTM, CDR2 ANQGSEA. This CDR3 comprises 12 residues. The CDR3: CSVTQGGTEAFF. CDR3 nucleotide sequence: TGCAGCGTTACACAGGGGGGGACTGAAGCTTTCTTT.

This sequence joins TRBV5-6 and TRBJ2-5; 9 nucleotides line up with TRBD2. Unmatched junction bases numbered 5, after V lost 4 bases and J lost 1 base. The germline V gene has CDR1 SGHDT and CDR2 YYEEEE. The CDR3 covers 15 residues. The CDR3, as DNA: TGTGCCAGCAGCGCAGCGGGGGGAGCCCAAGAGACCCAGTACTTC. This gives the protein CASSAAGGAQETQYF.

The sample holds a few counts of this clone. The J gene is TRBJ2-7, the V gene TRBV5-1, with D possibly being TRBD1 or TRBD2 (6 bases each). From germline, CDR1 is SGHRS and CDR2 YFSETQ. This CDR3 comprises 16 residues. The ends were cut back, 0 bases at V and 2 bases at J, with 15 bases in the middle. The CDR3: CASSLAIRGRPYEQYF. The CDR3 nucleotides read TGCGCCAGCAGCTTGGCGATTCGGGGGCGCCCCTACGAGCAGTACTTC.

This clone has just a few counts. The chain combines TRBV18 with TRBJ2-1; 12 bases are a match to TRBD2. The germline CDR1 and CDR2 sequences are KGHSH and LQKENI. V gave up 4 bases and J gave up 15 bases; unmatched junction bases: 13. The CDR3 is 15 amino acids. CDR3 coding DNA: TGTGCCAGCTCACTCTCAGCAGGACTAGCGGGAATTCCGTTCTTC. Translating gives CASSLSAGLAGIPFF.

This clone turned up a few times. The V gene is TRBV18, the J gene TRBJ2-7; possible D gene TRBD1, 5 bases. Germline assignment: CDR1 KGHSH and CDR2 LQKENI. V gave up 8 bases and J gave up 3 bases, with 17 bases separating them. The length of the CDR3 is 14 residues. The chain's CDR3 is CASVNQQDNYEQYF. DNA of the CDR3: TGTGCCAGCGTCAACCAGCAGGACAACTACGAGCAGTACTTC.